A selection of T cell receptor beta chains follows, all from one sample in a study of cytomegalovirus exposure and HLA in healthy donors. Produced via immunoSEQ multiplex PCR; TCRdb's table is partial and in-frame only. Of 150,000 to 200,000 clones listed, 60% to 80% are singletons. The material sequenced was PBMCs. The receptors derive from a woman in her thirties or forties in good health and CMV-seronegative. The CDR3 runs from the conserved cysteine through the conserved F or W. Fields, in order: D gene, clone size, V gene, J gene, CDR3 DNA, CDR3 protein. The D gene is left open where the match is weak. Clone size, where shown, is once, few, many, or a class for clones that have expanded.

.	.	TRBV27	TRBJ2-7	TGTGCCAGCAGTTTGTTCGGGAGCTCCTACGAGCAGTACTTC	CASSLFGSSYEQYF
.	.	TRBV28	TRBJ1-1	TGTGCCAGCAGTCCCCCGGGAAGAGGGGGCACTGAAGCTTTCTTT	CASSPPGRGGTEAFF
.	.	TRBV5-5	TRBJ1-3	TGTGCCAGCAGCTTCCCCGTCGGGGTCTCTGGAAACACCATATATTTT	CASSFPVGVSGNTIYF
TRBD2	.	TRBV28	TRBJ2-7	TGTGCCAGCAGTTTAATAGCGGGGGCAGCATACGAGCAGTACTTC	CASSLIAGAAYEQYF
.	once	TRBV18	TRBJ2-6	TGTGCCAGCTCACCTCAGACAGACTTTCTTCCCTCTGGGGCCAACGTCCTGACTTTC	CASSPQTDFLPSGANVLTF
.	.	TRBV28	TRBJ2-7	TGTGCCAGCACCCCGGCGGGCAGGGGTTACTACGAGCAGTACTTC	CASTPAGRGYYEQYF
.	.	TRBV11-2	TRBJ1-6	TGTGCCAGCAGCTTGAGGTCGGGGAGCTCCTATAATTCACCCCTCCACTTT	CASSLRSGSSYNSPLHF
.	.	TRBV5-8	TRBJ1-2	TGTGCCAGCAGCTCTTTAGCCCCCTCGGGTGTGGGCTACACCTTC	CASSSLAPSGVGYTF
TRBD1	.	TRBV5-4	TRBJ1-1	TGTGCCAGCAGCTTAGGGGGACCCGGGACAGGGGTAGTAGCTTTCTTT	CASSLGGPGTGVVAFF
TRBD2	.	TRBV10-3	TRBJ2-1	TGTGCCATCAGTGGGACTAGTTGGGTTGAGCAGTTCTTC	CAISGTSWVEQFF
.	.	TRBV7-9	TRBJ1-2	TGTGCCAGCAGCTCCTTGGACATCTATGGCTACACCTTC	CASSSLDIYGYTF
.	.	TRBV5-1	TRBJ1-1	TGCGCCAGCAGCTTACAGGGCCTCGGCACTGAAGCTTTCTTT	CASSLQGLGTEAFF
.	.	TRBV5-1	TRBJ2-3	TGCGCCAGCAGCCTGGGACTCGTTAAAGATACGCAGTATTTT	CASSLGLVKDTQYF
.	once	TRBV28	TRBJ1-2	TGTGCCAGCACAACTTTTAACTATGGCTACACCTTC	CASTTFNYGYTF
.	once	TRBV18	TRBJ1-5	TGTGCCAGCTCACCCGGTTCACCTTCTAATCAGCCCCAGCATTTT	CASSPGSPSNQPQHF
TRBD1	.	TRBV5-8	TRBJ2-3	TGTGCCAGCAGCCCGGGACAGGGAGTTTCAGATACGCAGTATTTT	CASSPGQGVSDTQYF
.	.	TRBV7-8	TRBJ1-2	TGTGCCAGCAGCTTAGGCAGAAACTATGGCTACACCTTC	CASSLGRNYGYTF
.	few	TRBV7-9	TRBJ2-7	TGTGCCAGCAGCCTTAGACAGGAATATCGCGAGCAGTACTTC	CASSLRQEYREQYF
TRBD2	.	TRBV4-2	TRBJ2-7	TGTGCCAGCAGCCAAGAACTAGCGAGTATGGACGAGCAGTACTTC	CASSQELASMDEQYF
.	.	TRBV11-2	TRBJ2-7	TGTGCCAGCAGCTTAGCCGGGGTCGGGCACGAGCAGTACTTC	CASSLAGVGHEQYF
.	.	TRBV10-3	TRBJ1-1	TGTGCCATCAGTGGGTCAGGGGCTGACACTGAAGCTTTCTTT	CAISGSGADTEAFF
TRBD1	.	TRBV6-5	TRBJ1-2	TGTGCCAGCACCCCGGACAGGGGTATGGGCTACACCTTC	CASTPDRGMGYTF
.	.	TRBV4-2	TRBJ1-5	TGTGCCAGCAGCCAAGTTGGGGGGAAGGGCAATCAGCCCCAGCATTTT	CASSQVGGKGNQPQHF
TRBD1	.	TRBV2	TRBJ2-7	TGTGCCAGCAGTGAAGCAGGAACCGGGACAGCCGACGAGCAGTACTTC	CASSEAGTGTADEQYF
.	.	TRBV29-1	TRBJ2-2	TGCAGCGTTGATGGCAGGAACACCGGGGAGCTGTTTTTT	CSVDGRNTGELFF
TRBD1	.	TRBV28	TRBJ2-1	TGTGCCAGCAGTGACAGGGGCGCGGGGCAGTTCTTC	CASSDRGAGQFF
TRBD1	.	TRBV6-5	TRBJ1-3	TGTGCCAGCAGCCCGGACAGGTCCGGAAACACCATATATTTT	CASSPDRSGNTIYF
.	.	TRBV5-1	TRBJ2-2	TGCGCCAGCAGCTTGGTGCTAGGGGCCGGGGAGCTGTTTTTT	CASSLVLGAGELFF
TRBD1	.	TRBV5-1	TRBJ2-4	TGCGCCAGCAGCGCCCCCCGGGACAGAGAAAACAGTCAGTACTTC	CASSAPRDRENSQYF
TRBD1	.	TRBV19	TRBJ2-1	TGTGCCAGTAGTATTTTGGACAGGAACAATGAGCAGTTCTTC	CASSILDRNNEQFF
TRBD1	.	TRBV2	TRBJ2-2	TGTGCCAGCAGCTCGGACAGGGGGCGAACCGGGGAGCTGTTTTTT	CASSSDRGRTGELFF
.	.	TRBV11-3	TRBJ2-3	TGTGCCAGCAGCTCCCTCCACCGGGGGGCCGCAGATACGCAGTATTTT	CASSSLHRGAADTQYF
.	.	TRBV2	TRBJ2-5	TGTGCCAGCAGTGAAGGGTCAGGGAGGGAGACCCAGTACTTC	CASSEGSGRETQYF
.	few	TRBV11-3	TRBJ1-1	TGTGCCAGCAGCTCTTGGACAGAAGCTTTCTTT	CASSSWTEAFF
TRBD2	.	TRBV7-2	TRBJ2-1	TGTGCCAGCAGCTATAATGCCGCTAGCGGGGAGGAGTTCTTC	CASSYNAASGEEFF
TRBD2	once	TRBV6-6	TRBJ2-1	TGTGCCAGCAGTTACTCTGTCCTAGCGGCATCTGAGCAGTTCTTC	CASSYSVLAASEQFF
TRBD1	few	TRBV4-3	TRBJ2-5	TGCGCCAGCAGCCAAGGAATTGACAGGGTTGAGACCCAGTACTTC	CASSQGIDRVETQYF
.	.	TRBV7-9	TRBJ1-5	TGTGCCAGCAGCTTAGGGGGCTTTGGCAATCAGCCCCAGCATTTT	CASSLGGFGNQPQHF
.	.	TRBV9	TRBJ2-5	TGTGCCAGCAGCCCCCCGGACTTCAAAGAGACCCAGTACTTC	CASSPPDFKETQYF
TRBD2	.	TRBV5-1	TRBJ2-5	TGCGCCAGCAGCTCACGGACTAGCGGGTGGCCACAAGAGACCCAGTACTTC	CASSSRTSGWPQETQYF
TRBD1	once	TRBV7-9	TRBJ1-1	TGTGCCAGCAGCCGAGTCACAGGGGGCATGGCTGAAGCTTTCTTT	CASSRVTGGMAEAFF
.	.	TRBV4-1	TRBJ2-4	TGCGCCAGCAGCCAAGAACGGGTAGGGGTAGGTGGCAGTCAGTACTTC	CASSQERVGVGGSQYF
TRBD1	once	TRBV11-3	TRBJ1-5	TGTGCCAGCAGCTTACTGAAGGGGGCCAACCAGCCCCAGCATTTT	CASSLLKGANQPQHF
.	.	TRBV28	TRBJ2-1	TGTGCCAGCAGTGCCGAGCAACCCTACAATGAGCAGTTCTTC	CASSAEQPYNEQFF
TRBD2	.	TRBV13	TRBJ2-1	TGTGCCAGCAGCTCACCGATAGCGGGGAAACCCTACAATGAGCAGTTCTTC	CASSSPIAGKPYNEQFF
TRBD2	once	TRBV2	TRBJ2-3	TGTGCCAGCAGGAGGGGGACTAGCGGAGGTGGTACAGATACGCAGTATTTT	CASRRGTSGGGTDTQYF
.	.	TRBV11-3	TRBJ1-1	TGTGCCAGCAGCCTCGACAGCGTTAACACTGAAGCTTTCTTT	CASSLDSVNTEAFF
TRBD2	once	TRBV7-9	TRBJ2-5	TGTGCCAGCAGCTCGCGGACTAGCGGGGGGCAAGAGACCCAGTACTTC	CASSSRTSGGQETQYF
TRBD1	once	TRBV10-3	TRBJ2-7	TGTGCCATCAGGAGGGACAGTAGCTCCTACGAGCAGTACTTC	CAIRRDSSSYEQYF
.	.	TRBV28	TRBJ1-5	TGTGCCAGCAGCAACAGGGAAAATCAGCCCCAGCATTTT	CASSNRENQPQHF
TRBD1	.	TRBV25-1	TRBJ1-4	TGTGCCAGCAGGGGACAGGGGGGCGATAATGAAAAACTGTTTTTT	CASRGQGGDNEKLFF
TRBD1	.	TRBV6-5	TRBJ1-2	TGTGCCAGCAGCGCCAGGACAGGTTCTGATGGCTACACCTTC	CASSARTGSDGYTF
.	.	TRBV29-1	TRBJ2-2	TGCAGCGTTGAAAGAACAACCGGGGAGCTGTTTTTT	CSVERTTGELFF
.	few	TRBV2	TRBJ1-4	TGTGCCAGCAGTGGGGTTTCAGGTGATAATGAAAAACTGTTTTTT	CASSGVSGDNEKLFF
TRBD2	.	TRBV7-8	TRBJ2-4	TGTGCCAGCAGCCCAGGTGGGAGGGGTAAAAACAGTCAGTACTTC	CASSPGGRGKNSQYF
.	.	TRBV28	TRBJ2-3	TGTGCCAGCAGCGGAGTCGGAGGCACAGATACGCAGTATTTT	CASSGVGGTDTQYF
TRBD1	.	TRBV4-1	TRBJ1-4	TGCGCCAGCAGCCAGAGGGGGCGCTTGGCTGAAAAACTGTTTTTT	CASSQRGRLAEKLFF